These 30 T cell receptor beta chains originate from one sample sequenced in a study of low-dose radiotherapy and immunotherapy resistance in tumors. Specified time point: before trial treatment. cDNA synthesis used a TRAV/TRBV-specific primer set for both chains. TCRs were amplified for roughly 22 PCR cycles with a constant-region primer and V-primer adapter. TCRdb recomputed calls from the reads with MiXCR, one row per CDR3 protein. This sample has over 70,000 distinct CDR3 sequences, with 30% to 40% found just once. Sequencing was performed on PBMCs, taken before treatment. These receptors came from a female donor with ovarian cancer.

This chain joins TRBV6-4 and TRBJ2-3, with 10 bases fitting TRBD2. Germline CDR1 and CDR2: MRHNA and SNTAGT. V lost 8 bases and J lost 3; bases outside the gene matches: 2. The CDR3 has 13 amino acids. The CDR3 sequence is CASGAGGTDTQYF. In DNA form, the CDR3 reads TGTGCCAGCGGAGCGGGAGGGACAGATACGCAGTATTTT.

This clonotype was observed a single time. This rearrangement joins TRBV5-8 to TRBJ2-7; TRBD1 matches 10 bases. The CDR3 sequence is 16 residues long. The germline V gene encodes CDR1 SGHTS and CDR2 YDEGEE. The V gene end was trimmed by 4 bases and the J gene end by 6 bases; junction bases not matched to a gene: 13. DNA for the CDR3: TGTGCCAGCAGCCCCGGGACAGGGGAAAGCGACCTCGAGCAGTACTTC. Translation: CASSPGTGESDLEQYF.

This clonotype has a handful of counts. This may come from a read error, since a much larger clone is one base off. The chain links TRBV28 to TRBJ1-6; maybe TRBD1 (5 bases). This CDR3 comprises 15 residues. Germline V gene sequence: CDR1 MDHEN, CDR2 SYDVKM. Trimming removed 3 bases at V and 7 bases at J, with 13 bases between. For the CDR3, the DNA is TGTGCCAGCAGTTTTGGGGGGGTGGAGAATTCACCCCTCCACTTT. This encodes CASSFGGVENSPLHF.

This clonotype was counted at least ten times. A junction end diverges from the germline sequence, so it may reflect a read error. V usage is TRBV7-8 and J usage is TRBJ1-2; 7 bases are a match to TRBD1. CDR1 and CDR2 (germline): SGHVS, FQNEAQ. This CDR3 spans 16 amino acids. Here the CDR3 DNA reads TGTGCCAGCAGCCTAGCGGGCGGGACAGCGACCTATGGCTACACCTTC. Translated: CASSLAGGTATYGYTF.

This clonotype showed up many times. CDR3 loop: CAISATGGGGGANVLTF. The CDR3 DNA follows: TGTGCCATCAGTGCGACAGGGGGCGGTGGTGGGGCCAACGTCCTGACTTTC. This sequence joins TRBV10-3 and TRBJ2-6; 10 nucleotides match TRBD1. Germline-derived CDR1 and CDR2 are ENHRY and SYGVKD. The CDR3 sequence is 17 residues long. V trimming: 4 bases; J trimming: 3 bases; junction bases outside the gene matches: 6.

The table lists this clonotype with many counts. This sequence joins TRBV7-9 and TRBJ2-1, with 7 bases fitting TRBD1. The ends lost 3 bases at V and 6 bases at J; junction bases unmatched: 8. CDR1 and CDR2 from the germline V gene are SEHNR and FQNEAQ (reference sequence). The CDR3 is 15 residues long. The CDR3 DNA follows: TGTGCCAGCAGCTTGGGACAGAAAATTTCCAATGAGCAGTTCTTC. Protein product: CASSLGQKISNEQFF.

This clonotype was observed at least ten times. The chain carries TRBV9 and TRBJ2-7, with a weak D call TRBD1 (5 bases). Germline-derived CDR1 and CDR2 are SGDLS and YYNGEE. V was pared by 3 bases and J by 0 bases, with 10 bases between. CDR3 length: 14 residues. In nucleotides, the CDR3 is TGTGCCAGCAGCGCGTGGGGCGGCTCCTACGAGCAGTACTTC. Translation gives CASSAWGGSYEQYF.

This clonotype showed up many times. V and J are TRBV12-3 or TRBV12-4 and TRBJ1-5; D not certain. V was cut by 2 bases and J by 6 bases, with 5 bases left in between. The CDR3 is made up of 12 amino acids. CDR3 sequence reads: CASSLNGQPQHF. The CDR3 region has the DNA TGTGCCAGCAGTTTAAACGGTCAGCCCCAGCATTTT.

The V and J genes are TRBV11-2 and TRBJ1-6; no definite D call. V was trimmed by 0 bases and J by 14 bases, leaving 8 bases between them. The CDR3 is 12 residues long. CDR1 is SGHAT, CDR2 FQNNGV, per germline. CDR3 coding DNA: TGTGCCAGCAGCTTAGAGGCTGGAACCCTCCACTTT. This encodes CASSLEAGTLHF.

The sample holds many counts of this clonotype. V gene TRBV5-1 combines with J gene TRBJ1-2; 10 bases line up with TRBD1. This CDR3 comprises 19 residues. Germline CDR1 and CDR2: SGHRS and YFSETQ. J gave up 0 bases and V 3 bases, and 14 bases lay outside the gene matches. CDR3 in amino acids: CASSWGGQGTAGANYGYTF. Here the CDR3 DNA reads TGCGCCAGCAGCTGGGGGGGACAGGGGACAGCCGGCGCTAACTATGGCTACACCTTC.

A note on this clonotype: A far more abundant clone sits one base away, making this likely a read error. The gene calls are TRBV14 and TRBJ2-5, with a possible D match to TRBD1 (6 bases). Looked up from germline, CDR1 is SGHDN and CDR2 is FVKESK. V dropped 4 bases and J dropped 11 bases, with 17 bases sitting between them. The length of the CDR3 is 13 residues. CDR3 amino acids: CASSLTGIHEQYF. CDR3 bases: TGTGCCAGCAGCCTGACAGGTATCCATGAGCAGTACTTC.

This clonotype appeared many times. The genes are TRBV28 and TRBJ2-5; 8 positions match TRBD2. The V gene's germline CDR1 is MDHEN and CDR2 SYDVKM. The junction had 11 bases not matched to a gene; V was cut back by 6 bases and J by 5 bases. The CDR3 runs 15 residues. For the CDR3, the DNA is TGTGCCAGCAGGGCCCCCGGGACTAGTTTGGAGACCCAGTACTTC. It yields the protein CASRAPGTSLETQYF.

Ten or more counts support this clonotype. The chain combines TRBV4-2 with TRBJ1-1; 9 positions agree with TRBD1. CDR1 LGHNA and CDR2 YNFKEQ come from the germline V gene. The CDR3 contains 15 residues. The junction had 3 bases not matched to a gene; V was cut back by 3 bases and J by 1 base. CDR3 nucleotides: TGTGCCAGCAGCCATTCGGACAGGGGGAACACTGAAGCTTTCTTT. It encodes CASSHSDRGNTEAFF.

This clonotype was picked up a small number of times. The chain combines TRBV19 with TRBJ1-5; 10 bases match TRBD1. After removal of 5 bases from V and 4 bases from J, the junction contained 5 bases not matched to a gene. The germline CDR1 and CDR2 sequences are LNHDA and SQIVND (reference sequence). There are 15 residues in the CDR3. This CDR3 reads CASSRQGQGNQPQHF. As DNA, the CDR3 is TGTGCCAGTAGTCGGCAGGGACAGGGGAATCAGCCCCAGCATTTT. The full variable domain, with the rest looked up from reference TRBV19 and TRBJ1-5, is DGGITQSPKYLFRKEGQNVTLSCEQNLNHDAMYWYRQDPGQGLRLIYYSQIVNDFQKGDIAEGYSVSREKKESFPLTVTSAQKNPTAFYLCASSRQGQGNQPQHFGDGTRLSIL.

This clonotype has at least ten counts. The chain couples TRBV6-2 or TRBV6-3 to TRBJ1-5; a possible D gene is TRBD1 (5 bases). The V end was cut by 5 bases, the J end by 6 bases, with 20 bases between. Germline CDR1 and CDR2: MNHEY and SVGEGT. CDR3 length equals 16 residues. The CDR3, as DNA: TGTGCCAGCAGTCACCACCGAGGTGGGGGAAGTCAGCCCCAGCATTTT. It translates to CASSHHRGGGSQPQHF.

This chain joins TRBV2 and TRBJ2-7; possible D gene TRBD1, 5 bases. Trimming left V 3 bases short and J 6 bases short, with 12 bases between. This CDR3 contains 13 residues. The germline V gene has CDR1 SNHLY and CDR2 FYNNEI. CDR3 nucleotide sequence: TGTGCCAGCAGTGACGGGCAGGGCGGCGAGCAGTACTTC. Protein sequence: CASSDGQGGEQYF.

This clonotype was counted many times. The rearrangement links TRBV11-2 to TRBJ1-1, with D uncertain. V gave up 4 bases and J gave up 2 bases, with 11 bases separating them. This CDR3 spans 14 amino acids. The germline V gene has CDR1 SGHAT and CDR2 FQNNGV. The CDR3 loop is CASSSRRINTEAFF. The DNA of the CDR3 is TGTGCCAGCAGCTCCCGACGGATAAACACTGAAGCTTTCTTT.

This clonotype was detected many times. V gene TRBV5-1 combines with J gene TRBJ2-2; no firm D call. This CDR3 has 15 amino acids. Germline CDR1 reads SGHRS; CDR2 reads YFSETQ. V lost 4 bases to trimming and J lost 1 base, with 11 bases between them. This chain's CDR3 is CASSPTPLNTGELFF. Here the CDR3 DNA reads TGCGCCAGCAGCCCGACCCCACTGAACACCGGGGAGCTGTTTTTT.

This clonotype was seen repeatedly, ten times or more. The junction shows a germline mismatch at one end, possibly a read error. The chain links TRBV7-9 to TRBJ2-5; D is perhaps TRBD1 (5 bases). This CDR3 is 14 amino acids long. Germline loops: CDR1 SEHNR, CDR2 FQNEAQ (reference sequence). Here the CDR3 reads CASSLATVQESQYF. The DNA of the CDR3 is TGTGCCAGCAGCTTAGCGACAGTCCAAGAGTCCCAGTACTTC.

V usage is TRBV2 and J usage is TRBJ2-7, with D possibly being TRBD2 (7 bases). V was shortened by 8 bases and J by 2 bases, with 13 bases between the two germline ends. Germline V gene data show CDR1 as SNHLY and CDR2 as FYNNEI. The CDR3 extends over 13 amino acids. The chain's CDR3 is CASGEGVTYEQYF. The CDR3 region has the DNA TGTGCCAGCGGGGAGGGGGTCACCTACGAGCAGTACTTC.

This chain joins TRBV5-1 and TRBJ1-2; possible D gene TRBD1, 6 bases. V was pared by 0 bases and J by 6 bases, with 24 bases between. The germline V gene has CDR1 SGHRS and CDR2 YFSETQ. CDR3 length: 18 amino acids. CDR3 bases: TGCGCCAGCAGCTTGGCCGGAAGGGGCTCTGCACAGGGCAATGGCTACACCTTC. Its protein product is CASSLAGRGSAQGNGYTF.

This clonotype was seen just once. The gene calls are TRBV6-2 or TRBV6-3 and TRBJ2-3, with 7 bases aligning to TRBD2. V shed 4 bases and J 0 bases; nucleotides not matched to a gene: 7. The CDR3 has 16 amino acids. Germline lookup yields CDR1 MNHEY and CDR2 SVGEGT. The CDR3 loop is CASSFLLAPSTDTQYF. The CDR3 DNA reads TGTGCCAGCAGTTTTCTACTAGCGCCGAGCACAGATACGCAGTATTTT.

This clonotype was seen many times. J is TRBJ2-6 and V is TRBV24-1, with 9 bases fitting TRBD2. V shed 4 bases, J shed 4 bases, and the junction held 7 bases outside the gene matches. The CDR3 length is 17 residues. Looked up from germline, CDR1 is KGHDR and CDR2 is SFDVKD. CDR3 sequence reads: CATSESLAGTGANVLTF. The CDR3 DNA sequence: TGTGCCACCAGTGAAAGCCTAGCGGGGACCGGGGCCAACGTCCTGACTTTC.

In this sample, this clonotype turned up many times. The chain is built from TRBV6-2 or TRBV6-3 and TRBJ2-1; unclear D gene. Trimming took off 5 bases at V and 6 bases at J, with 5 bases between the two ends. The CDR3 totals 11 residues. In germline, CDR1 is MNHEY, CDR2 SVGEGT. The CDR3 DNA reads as TGTGCCAGCAGTCCTGCCAATGAGCAGTTCTTC. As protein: CASSPANEQFF.

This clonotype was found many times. CDR3 amino acids: CASSQVSENTEAFF. In DNA, the CDR3 is TGTGCCAGCAGCCAAGTCTCAGAGAACACTGAAGCTTTCTTT. The chain is built from TRBV4-2 and TRBJ1-1; D remains unclear. This CDR3 has 14 amino acids. The germline V and J ends were trimmed by 1 base and 1 base, with 7 bases remaining between them. Germline CDR1 reads LGHNA; CDR2 reads YNFKEQ.

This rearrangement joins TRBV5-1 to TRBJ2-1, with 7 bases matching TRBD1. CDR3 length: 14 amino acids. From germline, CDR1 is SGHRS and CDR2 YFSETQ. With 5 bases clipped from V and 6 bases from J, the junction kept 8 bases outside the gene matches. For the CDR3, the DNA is TGCGCCAGCAGTAAGGGGGCGATGGGCAATGAGCAGTTCTTC. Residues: CASSKGAMGNEQFF.

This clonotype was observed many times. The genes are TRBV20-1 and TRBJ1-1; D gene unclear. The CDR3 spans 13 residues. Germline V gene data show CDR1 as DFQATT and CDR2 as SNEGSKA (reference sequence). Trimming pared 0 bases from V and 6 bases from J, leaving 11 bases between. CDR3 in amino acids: CSARDRSTAEAFF. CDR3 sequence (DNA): TGCAGTGCTAGAGATCGTAGTACGGCTGAAGCTTTCTTT.

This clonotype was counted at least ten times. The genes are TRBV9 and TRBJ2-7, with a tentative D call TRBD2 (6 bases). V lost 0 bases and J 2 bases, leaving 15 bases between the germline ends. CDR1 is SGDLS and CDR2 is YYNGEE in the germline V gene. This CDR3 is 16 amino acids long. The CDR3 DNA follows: TGTGCCAGCAGCGTAGCTGCAGGGACTCAAGCCTACGAGCAGTACTTC. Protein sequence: CASSVAAGTQAYEQYF.

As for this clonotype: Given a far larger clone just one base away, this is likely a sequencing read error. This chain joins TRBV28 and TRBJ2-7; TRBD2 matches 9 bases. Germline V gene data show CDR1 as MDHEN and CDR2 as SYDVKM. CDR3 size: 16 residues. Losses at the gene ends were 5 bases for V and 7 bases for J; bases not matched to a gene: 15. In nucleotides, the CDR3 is TGTGCCAGCAGTCGCCTCACGGGGCGGGGGGGCAATGAGCAGTACTTC. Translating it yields CASSRLTGRGGNEQYF.

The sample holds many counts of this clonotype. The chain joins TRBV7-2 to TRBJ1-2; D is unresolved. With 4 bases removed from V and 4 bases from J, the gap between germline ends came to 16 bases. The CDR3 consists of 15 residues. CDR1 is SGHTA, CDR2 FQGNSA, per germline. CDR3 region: CASSSGGPAAYGYTF. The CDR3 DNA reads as TGTGCCAGCAGCTCAGGAGGCCCCGCGGCCTATGGCTACACCTTC.